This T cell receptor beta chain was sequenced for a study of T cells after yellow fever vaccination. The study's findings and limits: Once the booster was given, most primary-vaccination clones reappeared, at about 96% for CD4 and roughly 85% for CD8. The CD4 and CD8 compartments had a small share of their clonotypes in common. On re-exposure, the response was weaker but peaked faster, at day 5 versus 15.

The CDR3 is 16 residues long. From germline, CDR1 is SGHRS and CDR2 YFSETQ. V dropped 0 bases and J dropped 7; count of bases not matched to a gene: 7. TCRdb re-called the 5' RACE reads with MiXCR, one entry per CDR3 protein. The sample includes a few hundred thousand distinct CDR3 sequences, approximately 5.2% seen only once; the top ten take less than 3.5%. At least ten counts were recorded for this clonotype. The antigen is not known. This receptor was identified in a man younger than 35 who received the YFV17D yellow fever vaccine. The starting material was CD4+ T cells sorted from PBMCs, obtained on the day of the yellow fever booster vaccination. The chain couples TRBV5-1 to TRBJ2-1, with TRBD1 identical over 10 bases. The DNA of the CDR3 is TGCGCCAGCAGCTTGGCCGGGGGACAGGGGATTAATGAGCAGTTCTTC. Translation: CASSLAGGQGINEQFF. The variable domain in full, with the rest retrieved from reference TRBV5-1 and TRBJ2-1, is KAGVTQTPRYLIKTRGQQVTLSCSPISGHRSVSWYQQTPGQGLQFLFEYFSETQRNKGNFPGRFSGRQFSNSRSEMNVSTLELGDSALYLCASSLAGGQGINEQFFGPGTRLTVL.